The source of this T cell receptor (beta chain) is a study of T cells in Graves' hyperthyroidism and ophthalmopathy. The source material, RNA transcripts, was used to amplify TCR beta CDR3 regions. In the first-round RT-PCR of the TCR CDR3, the HTBI primer set was used. TCRdb ran MiXCR on the multiplex PCR reads and lists one entry per CDR3 protein. The sample contains about 640,000 distinct CDR3 sequences, about a fifth of which appear only once. Each person with ophthalmopathy scored at least 3 on the Clinical Activity Score, reached NOSPECS grade 4 or higher, and had been ill under 3 months. Clinical symptoms, serum thyroxine and TRAb, thyroid ultrasound and orbital computed tomography were used for the diagnoses. Study results and limitations: Most thyroid-expanded clonotypes above 0.001 were also found in blood.

A remark on this clonotype: Its specificity is unknown.

CDR1 and CDR2 from the germline V gene are MGHDK and SYGVNS. This CDR3 is 15 amino acids long. V was clipped by 2 bases and J by 4 bases, with 13 bases between them. The sequenced sample consisted of blood. The clonotype was recovered from a man aged 30 to 45 with Graves' ophthalmopathy. This rearrangement joins TRBV25-1 to TRBJ2-3, with D possibly TRBD2 on 5 matching bases. CDR3 in DNA: TGTGCCAGCAGTGAAAATCGGGGAAGAGCAGATACGCAGTATTTT. Translation gives CASSENRGRADTQYF.